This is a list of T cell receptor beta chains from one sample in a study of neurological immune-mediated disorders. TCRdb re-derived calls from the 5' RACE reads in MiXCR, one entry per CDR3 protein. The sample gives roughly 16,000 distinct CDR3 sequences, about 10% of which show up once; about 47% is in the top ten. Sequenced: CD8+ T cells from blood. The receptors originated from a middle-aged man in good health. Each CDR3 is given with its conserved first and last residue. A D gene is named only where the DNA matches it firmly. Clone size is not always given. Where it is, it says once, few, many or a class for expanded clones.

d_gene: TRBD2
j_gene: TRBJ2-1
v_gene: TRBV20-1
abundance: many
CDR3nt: TGCAGTGCTAGGATATTGGGACTAGACTACAATGAGCAGTTCTTC
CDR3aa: CSARILGLDYNEQFF

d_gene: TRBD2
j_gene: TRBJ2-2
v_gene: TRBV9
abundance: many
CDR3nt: TGTGCCAGCAGCGTAGATCAACTAGCGGACGGCGGGGAGCTGTTTTTT
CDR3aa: CASSVDQLADGGELFF

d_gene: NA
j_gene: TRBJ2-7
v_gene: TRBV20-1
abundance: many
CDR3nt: TGCAGTGCTAGAGTAGTCCGGGAGCAGTACTTC
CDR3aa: CSARVVREQYF

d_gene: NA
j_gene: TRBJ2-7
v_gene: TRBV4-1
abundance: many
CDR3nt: TGCGCCAGCAGCCAAGATCTAACCCGGAAGTCCTACGAGCAGTACTTC
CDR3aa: CASSQDLTRKSYEQYF

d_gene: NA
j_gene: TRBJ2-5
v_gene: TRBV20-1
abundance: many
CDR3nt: TGCAGTGCAACCGGACAGGCGGGGTACCAAGAGACCCAGTACTTC
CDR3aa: CSATGQAGYQETQYF

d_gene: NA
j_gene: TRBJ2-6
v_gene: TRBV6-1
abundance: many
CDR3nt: TGTGCCAGCAGTGACGAGGTCTCTGGGGCCAACGTCCTGACTTTC
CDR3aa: CASSDEVSGANVLTF

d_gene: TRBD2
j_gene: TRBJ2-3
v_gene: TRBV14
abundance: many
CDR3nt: TGTGCCAGCAGCCAAGAAGTACTAGCGGGGGATACGCAGTATTTT
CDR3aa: CASSQEVLAGDTQYF

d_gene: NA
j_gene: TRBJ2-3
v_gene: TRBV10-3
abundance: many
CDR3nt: TGTGCCATCAGTGACAGGGGGGGACAAGATACGCAGTATTTT
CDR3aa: CAISDRGGQDTQYF

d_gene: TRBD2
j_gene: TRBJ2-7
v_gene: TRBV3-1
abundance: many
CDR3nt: TGTGCCAGCAGCCCCGGGACTAGCGCTTCCTACGAGCAGTACTTC
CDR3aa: CASSPGTSASYEQYF

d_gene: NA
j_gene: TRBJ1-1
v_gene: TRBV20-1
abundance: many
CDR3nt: TGCAGTGCTAGGGACGGCGCGAACACTGAAGCTTTCTTT
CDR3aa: CSARDGANTEAFF

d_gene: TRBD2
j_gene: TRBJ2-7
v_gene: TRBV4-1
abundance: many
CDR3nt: TGCGCCAGCAGCCACCGGGAGGGGACCTACGAGCAGTACTTC
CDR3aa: CASSHREGTYEQYF

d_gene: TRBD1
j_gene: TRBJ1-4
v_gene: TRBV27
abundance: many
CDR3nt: TGTGCCAGCAGTTTTTCCGGACAGGGCGCAACTAATGAAAAACTGTTTTTT
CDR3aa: CASSFSGQGATNEKLFF

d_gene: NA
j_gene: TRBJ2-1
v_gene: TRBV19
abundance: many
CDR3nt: TGTGCCAGTAGGGGTTCAGAGCAGTTCTTC
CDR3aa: CASRGSEQFF

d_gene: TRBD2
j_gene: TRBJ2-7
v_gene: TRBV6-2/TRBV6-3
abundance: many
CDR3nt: TGTGCCAGCAGCTCTCTATCTAGCGGGAGGGAGGACTCCTACGAGCAGTACTTC
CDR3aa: CASSSLSSGREDSYEQYF

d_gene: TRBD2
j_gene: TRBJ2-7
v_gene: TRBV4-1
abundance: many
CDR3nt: TGCGCCAGCAGCCTAGCGGGACGGGTATCCTACGAGCAGTACTTC
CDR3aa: CASSLAGRVSYEQYF

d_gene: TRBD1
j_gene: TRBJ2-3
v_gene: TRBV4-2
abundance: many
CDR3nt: TGTGCCAGCAGCCAAGATGATACAGGGGTCACAGATACGCAGTATTTT
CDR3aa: CASSQDDTGVTDTQYF

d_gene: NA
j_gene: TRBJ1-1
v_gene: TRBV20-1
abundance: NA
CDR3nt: TGCAGTGCCACAACGACTGAAGCTTTCTTT
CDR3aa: CSATTTEAFF

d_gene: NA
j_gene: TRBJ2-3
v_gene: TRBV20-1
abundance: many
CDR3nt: TGCAGTGCAAGAGGCCCCCGACTAGTCGTTGATCGCTCAGATACGCAGTATTTT
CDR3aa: CSARGPRLVVDRSDTQYF

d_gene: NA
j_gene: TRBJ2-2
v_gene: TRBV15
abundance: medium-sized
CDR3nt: TGTGCCACCAGCACGGGGATCCAGAACACCGGGGAGCTGTTTTTT
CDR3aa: CATSTGIQNTGELFF

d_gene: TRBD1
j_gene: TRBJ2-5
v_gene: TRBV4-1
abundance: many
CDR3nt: TGCGCCAGCAGCCCAACACCCGGGACAGAGCAAGAGACCCAGTACTTC
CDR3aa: CASSPTPGTEQETQYF

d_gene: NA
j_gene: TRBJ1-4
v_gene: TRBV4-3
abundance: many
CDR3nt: TGCGCCAGCAGCCGAGAGACAGCAACTAATGAAAAACTGTTTTTT
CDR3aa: CASSRETATNEKLFF

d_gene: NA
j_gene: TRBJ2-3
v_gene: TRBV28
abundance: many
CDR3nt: TGTGCCAGCAGTTTGGTCGTCCGGGAGCTCACAGATACGCAGTATTTT
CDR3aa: CASSLVVRELTDTQYF

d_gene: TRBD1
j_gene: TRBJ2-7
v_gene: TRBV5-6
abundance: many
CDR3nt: TGTGCCAGCAGCGCCCAGGGGGTTGCGTACGAGCAGTACTTC
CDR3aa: CASSAQGVAYEQYF

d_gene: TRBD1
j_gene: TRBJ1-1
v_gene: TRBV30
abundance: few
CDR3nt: TGTGCCTGGGGTCGGGACAGGAACACTGAAGCTTTCTTT
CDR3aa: CAWGRDRNTEAFF

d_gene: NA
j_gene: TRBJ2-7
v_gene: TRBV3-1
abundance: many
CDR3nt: TGTGCCAGCAGCCAAGAACGGGCCGTGGCCTACGAGCAGTACTTC
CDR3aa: CASSQERAVAYEQYF

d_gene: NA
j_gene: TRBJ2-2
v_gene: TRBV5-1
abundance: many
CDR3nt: TGCGCCAGCTATTGGGGGCCGAACACCGGGGAGCTGTTTTTT
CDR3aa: CASYWGPNTGELFF

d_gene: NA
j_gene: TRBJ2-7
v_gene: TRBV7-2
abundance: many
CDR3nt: TGTGCCAGCAGCTTATCTCCGGGGGCGCGCTACGAGCAGTACTTC
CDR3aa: CASSLSPGARYEQYF

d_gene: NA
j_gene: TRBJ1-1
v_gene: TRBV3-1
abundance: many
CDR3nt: TGTGCCAGCAGCCAAGAACGGGCCATGGGTACTGAAGCTTTCTTT
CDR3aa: CASSQERAMGTEAFF

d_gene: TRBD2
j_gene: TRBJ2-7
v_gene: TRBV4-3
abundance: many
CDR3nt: TGCGCCAGCAGCCAAGCGATAAGCGGGAGCTCCTACGAGCAGTACTTC
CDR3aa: CASSQAISGSSYEQYF